This paragraph covers one T cell receptor beta chain sequence. The table came from immunoSEQ multiplex PCR; TCRdb's copy has only in-frame clones and leaves some out. The sample contains about 34,000 clones, roughly 90% of which appear only once. The entry originates in a study of T cell changes during pregnancy in multiple sclerosis. V lost 5 bases, J lost 3 bases, and 11 bases lay in between. There are 13 residues in the CDR3. Germline V gives CDR1 MNHEY, CDR2 SMNVEV (reference sequence). Sequencing used CD8+ T cells from peripheral blood mononuclear cells, obtained in the third trimester of pregnancy. This clonotype originated in a female donor with multiple sclerosis, enrolled in a pregnancy study. The chain employs TRBV27 and TRBJ2-7; tentative D call: TRBD1 (5 bases). CDR3 region: CASSRGISYEQYF. The DNA for the CDR3 is TGTGCCAGCAGTAGGGGAATTAGCTACGAGCAGTACTTC.